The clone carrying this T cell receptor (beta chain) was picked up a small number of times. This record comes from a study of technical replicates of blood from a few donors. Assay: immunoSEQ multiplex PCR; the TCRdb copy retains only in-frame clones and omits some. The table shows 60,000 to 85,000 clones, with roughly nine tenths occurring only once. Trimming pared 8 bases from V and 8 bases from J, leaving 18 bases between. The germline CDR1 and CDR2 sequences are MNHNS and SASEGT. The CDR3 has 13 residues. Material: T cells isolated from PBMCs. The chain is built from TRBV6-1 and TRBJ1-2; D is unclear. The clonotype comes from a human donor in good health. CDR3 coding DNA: TGTGCCAGCGCCCCGGACTGGGGAGGGGGCTACACCTTC. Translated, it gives CASAPDWGGGYTF.